A single sample is the source of the 31 T cell receptor beta chains below, sequenced in a study of Ad26.COV2.S vaccination and SARS-CoV-2 variants. Assay used: immunoSEQ multiplex PCR; TCRdb lists only in-frame clones, some missing. The sample includes about 350,000 clones, about 89% seen only once; the top ten take approximately 5%. Treatment denoted: over 15 received Ad26.COV2.S at low or high dose, single or two shots; five or six received placebo; per-sample allocation not given. Samples came from day 63 after the first vaccine or placebo injection. The sample consisted of peripheral blood, taken in a trial of Ad26.COV2.S vaccine versus placebo. The receptor set was obtained from a person between 18 and 65 years old who received the Ad26.COV2.S COVID-19 vaccine or a placebo.

Here the CDR3 DNA reads TGTGCCAGCAGCTTCCTGGAAGAGACCCAGTACTTC. Amino acids: CASSFLEETQYF. The chain recombines TRBV7-9 with TRBJ2-5; D gene unclear. The CDR3 is 12 amino acids. V lost 3 bases and J 3 bases, leaving 5 bases between the germline ends. CDR1 is SEHNR and CDR2 is FQNEAQ in the germline V gene (reference sequence).

The chain couples TRBV7-2 to TRBJ2-1; D is perhaps TRBD2 (7 bases). Germline V CDR1 and CDR2: SGHTA, FQGNSA. V lost 5 bases, J lost 15 bases, and 26 bases lay in between. The CDR3 spans 15 residues. The CDR3 DNA sequence: TGTGCCAGCAGCCCGGGGCTAGGACAAGGGGGGGTCGGGTTCTTC. Protein sequence: CASSPGLGQGGVGFF. Filled out from reference TRBV7-2 and TRBJ2-1, the complete variable domain reads GAGVSQSPSNKVTEKGKDVELRCDPISGHTALYWYRQSLGQGLEFLIYFQGNSAPDKSGLPSDRFSAERTGGSVSTLTIQRTQQEDSAVYLCASSPGLGQGGVGFFGPGTRLTVL.

V is TRBV19 and J is TRBJ1-2; 10 nucleotides match TRBD1. The length of the CDR3 is 17 residues. V shed 5 bases and J 6 bases; nucleotides not matched to a gene: 15. Germline loops: CDR1 LNHDA, CDR2 SQIVND (reference sequence). CDR3 sequence (DNA): TGTGCCAGTAGTTCCCGAACCCCGACAGGGGGCGCGAATGGCTACACCTTC. The encoded protein is CASSSRTPTGGANGYTF. Looking up the rest from reference TRBV19 and TRBJ1-2 gives the full variable domain: DGGITQSPKYLFRKEGQNVTLSCEQNLNHDAMYWYRQDPGQGLRLIYYSQIVNDFQKGDIAEGYSVSREKKESFPLTVTSAQKNPTAFYLCASSSRTPTGGANGYTFGSGTRLTVV.

This clone was recorded a few times. The chain has TRBV9 and TRBJ1-1; the D gene is possibly TRBD1 (5 bases). The CDR3 has 15 residues. V was pared by 3 bases and J by 3 bases, with 15 bases between. Looked up from germline, CDR1 is SGDLS and CDR2 is YYNGEE. The CDR3 region is CASSARGYRDTEAFF. CDR3 nucleotide sequence: TGTGCCAGCAGCGCTAGGGGATATCGGGACACTGAAGCTTTCTTT.

The rearrangement uses TRBV6-2 or TRBV6-3 and TRBJ2-7, with a weak D call TRBD2 (5 bases). The germline V gene encodes CDR1 MNHEY and CDR2 SVGEGT. The V end lost 2 bases, the J end lost 3 bases, and 11 bases lay between the germline ends. The CDR3 runs to 14 residues. The DNA for the CDR3 is TGTGCCAGCAGTTACGTTGGGAGTTACTACGAGCAGTACTTC. It translates to CASSYVGSYYEQYF.

The V and J genes are TRBV2 and TRBJ2-3; D possibly corresponds to TRBD1 (5 bases). The length of the CDR3 is 13 residues. Trimming left V 2 bases short and J 3 bases short, with 6 bases between. Germline V gene lookup returns CDR1 SNHLY and CDR2 FYNNEI. The CDR3 region has the DNA TGTGCCAGCAGTGAATCAGGGACAGATACGCAGTATTTT. Translated: CASSESGTDTQYF.

The V and J genes are TRBV15 and TRBJ1-6; D is perhaps TRBD1 (5 bases). Trimming stripped 0 bases from V and 6 bases from J, with 6 bases between. The CDR3 runs to 14 residues. Germline values: CDR1 LNHNV, CDR2 YYDKDF (reference sequence). This CDR3 reads CATSRDQGNSPLHF. The CDR3 nucleotides are TGTGCCACCAGCAGAGACCAGGGTAATTCACCCCTCCACTTT.

The rearrangement uses TRBV28 and TRBJ1-2; D unclear. The V gene's germline CDR1 is MDHEN and CDR2 SYDVKM. The CDR3 length is 15 residues. Trimming pared 6 bases from V and 4 bases from J, leaving 18 bases between. CDR3 DNA sequence: TGTGCCAGCAGCTTACGCCGGGCCCTGGGCTATGGCTACACCTTC. Amino acid sequence: CASSLRRALGYGYTF.

This clone was recorded only once. This chain joins TRBV5-5 and TRBJ2-7; unclear D gene. The length of the CDR3 is 11 residues. The V gene's germline CDR1 is SGHKS and CDR2 YYEKEE (reference sequence). Trimming removed 2 bases from V and 6 bases from J, with 6 bases in between. The CDR3 loop reads CASSFSAEQYF. The CDR3 nucleotides are TGTGCCAGCAGCTTCAGTGCCGAGCAGTACTTC.

This clone was seen just once. This chain uses TRBV2 with TRBJ1-4; no clear D. Per germline, CDR1 SNHLY and CDR2 FYNNEI. CDR3 length: 15 amino acids. Trimming removed 4 bases from V and 1 base from J, with 10 bases in between. DNA of the CDR3: TGTGCCAGCAGTGTAGACGGAGGAACTAATGAAAAACTGTTTTTT. Translation: CASSVDGGTNEKLFF.

The CDR3 loop reads CASSNLGGSTDTQYF. Written as DNA, the CDR3 is TGCGCCAGCAGTAACCTGGGCGGGAGCACAGATACGCAGTATTTT. V is TRBV5-1 and J is TRBJ2-3; the D gene is possibly TRBD2 (5 bases). CDR1 and CDR2 from the germline V gene are SGHRS and YFSETQ. There are 15 residues in the CDR3. V was pared by 5 bases and J by 0 bases, with 13 bases between.

The genes are TRBV19 and TRBJ1-3; no clear D gene. The CDR3 has 16 amino acids. The germline V gene encodes CDR1 LNHDA and CDR2 SQIVND (reference sequence). V was trimmed by 7 bases and J by 0 bases, leaving 16 bases between them. DNA of the CDR3: TGTGCCAGTACCACGACTTCCACGAGCTCTGGAAACACCATATATTTT. It codes for CASTTTSTSSGNTIYF.

The chain is built from TRBV12-3 or TRBV12-4 and TRBJ2-1; TRBD2 is a possible D gene (5 bases). Trimming took 7 bases from V and 4 from J, leaving 8 bases between them. This CDR3 has 12 residues. CDR3 nucleotides: TGTGCCAGCACCCCGGGGTACAATGAGCAGTTCTTC. Translated, it gives CASTPGYNEQFF.

This chain uses TRBV18 with TRBJ1-1; D is unresolved. The germline CDR1 and CDR2 sequences are KGHSH and LQKENI. The CDR3 is 13 amino acids. Trimming pared 4 bases from V and 11 bases from J, leaving 17 bases between. CDR3 DNA: TGTGCCAGCTCACTGCCTAACAATGTGGTGGCTTTCTTT. Encoded protein: CASSLPNNVVAFF.

A single count supports this clone. The V call is TRBV4-1, the J call TRBJ2-1, with 11 bases aligning to TRBD2. CDR3 size: 18 residues. V was clipped by 5 bases and J by 7 bases; unmatched bases: 16. Germline lookup yields CDR1 MGHRA and CDR2 YSYEKL. The CDR3 protein is CASSFLLLAGEAGNEQFF. The CDR3 nucleotides are TGCGCCAGCAGCTTCCTCCTACTAGCGGGAGAGGCGGGGAATGAGCAGTTCTTC.

About this clone: Other nucleotide sequences from this sample produce the same CDR3. The V call is TRBV18, the J call TRBJ1-2; no clear D. V lost 4 bases and J 0 bases, leaving 6 bases between the germline ends. Germline CDR1 and CDR2: KGHSH and LQKENI. The CDR3 is 13 residues long. CDR3 region: CASSQGTNYGYTF. The CDR3 bases are TGTGCCAGCTCACAGGGCACTAACTATGGCTACACCTTC. The full variable domain, with the rest looked up from reference TRBV18 and TRBJ1-2, is NAGVMQNPRHLVRRRGQEARLRCSPMKGHSHVYWYRQLPEEGLKFMVYLQKENIIDESGMPKERFSAEFPKEGPSILRIQQVVRGDSAAYFCASSQGTNYGYTFGSGTRLTVV.

This clone was seen once. V gene TRBV6-5 combines with J gene TRBJ1-4; D is uncertain. CDR3 length equals 12 residues. CDR1 and CDR2 from the germline V gene are MNHEY and SVGAGI. Between the trimmed V and J ends, which lost 4 bases and 7 bases, there was a span of 7 bases. DNA of the CDR3: TGTGCCAGCAGTTCCCGCGGTGAAAAACTGTTTTTT. Protein: CASSSRGEKLFF.

This clone was counted once. This chain joins TRBV19 and TRBJ1-1; 10 bases map to TRBD1. V lost 5 bases, J lost 5 bases, and 8 bases stayed unmatched. Germline V gene data show CDR1 as LNHDA and CDR2 as SQIVND (reference sequence). The CDR3 contains 15 residues. DNA for the CDR3: TGTGCCAGTAGTTTGGGACAGGGGATGATAACTGAAGCTTTCTTT. Translated, it gives CASSLGQGMITEAFF.

Written as DNA, the CDR3 is TGTGCCAGCAGTTTGGCCGGGACTTTGAGAGAGACCCAGTACTTC. Its translation is CASSLAGTLRETQYF. This chain connects TRBV27 to TRBJ2-5; TRBD2 is a possible D gene (6 bases). V was clipped by 3 bases and J by 4 bases, with 15 bases between them. The CDR3 loop spans 15 amino acids. Per germline, CDR1 MNHEY and CDR2 SMNVEV (reference sequence).

The sample holds one count of this clone. Within the sample, other DNA sequences also encode this same CDR3. V gene TRBV5-4 combines with J gene TRBJ2-1, with D unclear. The germline CDR1 and CDR2 sequences are SGHNT and YYREEE (reference sequence). The CDR3 spans 12 residues. The V end lost 0 bases, the J end lost 5 bases, and 3 bases lay between the germline ends. The CDR3, as DNA: TGTGCCAGCAGCTTGGATGACAATGAGCAGTTCTTC. Its protein is CASSLDDNEQFF.

This clone was seen more than once but under ten times. The V call is TRBV7-9, the J call TRBJ1-5; D unresolved. Per the germline V gene, CDR1 is SEHNR and CDR2 is FQNEAQ (reference sequence). Trimming removed 1 base at V and 6 bases at J, with 4 bases between. CDR3 length: 12 amino acids. The CDR3 DNA sequence: TGTGCCAGCAGCTTAGAGCCTCAGCCCCAGCATTTT. Amino acids: CASSLEPQPQHF.

The chain joins TRBV20-1 to TRBJ2-3, with 9 bases that match TRBD1. V was clipped by 3 bases and J by 6 bases; unmatched bases: 13. The V gene's germline CDR1 is DFQATT and CDR2 SNEGSKA (reference sequence). This CDR3 is built from 16 residues. The CDR3 sequence is CSASVRDRAFRDTQYF. CDR3 DNA: TGCAGTGCTAGTGTCAGGGACAGGGCTTTTCGGGATACGCAGTATTTT.

This chain links TRBV5-6 with TRBJ2-5, with D maybe TRBD2 (5 bases). This CDR3 is built from 16 residues. Trimming took off 3 bases at V and 5 bases at J, with 20 bases between the two ends. CDR1 and CDR2 from the germline V gene are SGHDT and YYEEEE. The CDR3 coding sequence is TGTGCCAGCAGCTACTACCGGGCCCCCGGCGGGGAGACCCAGTACTTC. Translation gives CASSYYRAPGGETQYF.

This clone showed up just once. V gene TRBV21-1 combines with J gene TRBJ2-6; the DNA was not compared with TRBD2, the D call given in the table. TRBV21-1 is annotated as a pseudogene. CDR3 length: 20 amino acids. CDR3 amino acids: CASSNLGRGQGFSGANVLTF. The CDR3 DNA reads TGTGCCAGCAGCAATCTAGGGCGGGGTCAGGGCTTCTCTGGGGCCAACGTCCTGACTTTC.

V is TRBV11-1 and J is TRBJ2-7; D not resolved. Trimming shortened V by 0 bases and J by 2 bases, and 8 bases separated the two germline ends. The CDR3 consists of 14 residues. CDR1 is SGHAT, CDR2 FQDESV, per germline (reference sequence). CDR3 sequence (DNA): TGTGCCAGCAGCTTAGCGTTGGGTACCTACGAGCAGTACTTC. Translated, it gives CASSLALGTYEQYF.

This chain uses TRBV4-1 with TRBJ1-4, with 7 nucleotides matching TRBD1. Trimming took 3 bases from V and 15 from J; bases not matched to a gene: 10. Germline values: CDR1 MGHRA, CDR2 YSYEKL. The length of the CDR3 is 13 residues. Here the CDR3 reads CASSQERTGVLFF. DNA of the CDR3: TGCGCCAGCAGCCAGGAAAGAACAGGGGTTTTGTTTTTT.

The chain uses TRBV11-2 and TRBJ2-7; D remains ambiguous. V lost 3 bases and J 2 bases, leaving 8 bases between the germline ends. The CDR3 loop spans 13 amino acids. Germline V gene data show CDR1 as SGHAT and CDR2 as FQNNGV. The CDR3, as DNA: TGTGCCAGCAGCTTCCGGGCCGCCTACGAGCAGTACTTC. Its translation: CASSFRAAYEQYF.

V gene TRBV12-3 or TRBV12-4 combines with J gene TRBJ1-2, with a tentative D call TRBD1 (5 bases). The CDR3 is made up of 13 amino acids. Trimming took off 3 bases at V and 4 bases at J, with 9 bases between the two ends. The CDR3 reads CASSFRGSYGYTF. In nucleotides, the CDR3 is TGTGCCAGCAGTTTTCGGGGGAGCTATGGCTACACCTTC.

CDR3 in DNA: TGTGCCAGCAGCCCGGGACTAGCGGGAGGGTACGAGCAGTACTTC. Translating gives CASSPGLAGGYEQYF. The rearrangement joins TRBV7-2 to TRBJ2-7; 16 bases agree with TRBD2. V lost 5 bases, J lost 4 bases, and 2 bases stayed unmatched. Germline V gene lookup returns CDR1 SGHTA and CDR2 FQGNSA. The CDR3 length is 15 residues.

This chain connects TRBV6-2 or TRBV6-3 to TRBJ2-7, with D perhaps matching TRBD1 or TRBD2 (5 bases each). V lost 0 bases and J 4 bases, leaving 10 bases between the germline ends. Per germline, CDR1 MNHEY and CDR2 SVGEGT. The CDR3 is 14 amino acids. The CDR3 DNA sequence: TGTGCCAGCAGTTACTCGGGACGGGAATACGAGCAGTACTTC. This codes for CASSYSGREYEQYF.

The chain is built from TRBV7-9 and TRBJ1-1, with D hard to call. CDR3 length equals 16 residues. The V and J ends lost 1 base and 1 base respectively, with 13 bases between them. Germline V gene lookup returns CDR1 SEHNR and CDR2 FQNEAQ (reference sequence). The CDR3 DNA reads TGTGCCAGCAGCTTAGTTAGGGCAGGCCCGAACACTGAAGCTTTCTTT. Translated, it gives CASSLVRAGPNTEAFF.